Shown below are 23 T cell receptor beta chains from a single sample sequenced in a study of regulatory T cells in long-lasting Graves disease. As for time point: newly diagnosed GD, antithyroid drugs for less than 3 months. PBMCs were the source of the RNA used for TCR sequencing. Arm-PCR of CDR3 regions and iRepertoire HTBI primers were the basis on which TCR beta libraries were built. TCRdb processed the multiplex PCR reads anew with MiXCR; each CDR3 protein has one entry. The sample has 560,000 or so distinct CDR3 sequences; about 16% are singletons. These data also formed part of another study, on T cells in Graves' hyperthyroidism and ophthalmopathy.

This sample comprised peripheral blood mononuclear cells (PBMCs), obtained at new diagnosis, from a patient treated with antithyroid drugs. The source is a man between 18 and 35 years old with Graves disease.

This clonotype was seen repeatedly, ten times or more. The CDR3 region has the DNA TGTGCCAGCAGTTTATGGGGCAGGGGGCCGGGTGGGGCCGTATACGAGCAGTACTTC. Residues: CASSLWGRGPGGAVYEQYF. V usage is TRBV28 and J usage is TRBJ2-7; 8 nucleotides match TRBD1. V trimming: 0 bases; J trimming: 4 bases; junction bases outside the gene matches: 17. The CDR3 has 19 residues. Germline V gives CDR1 MDHEN, CDR2 SYDVKM.

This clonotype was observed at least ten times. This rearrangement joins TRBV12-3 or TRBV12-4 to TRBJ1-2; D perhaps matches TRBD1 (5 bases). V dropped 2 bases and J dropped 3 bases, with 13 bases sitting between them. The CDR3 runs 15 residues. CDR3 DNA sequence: TGTGCCAGCAGTTTAAACCCTCGGGACGACTATGGCTACACCTTC. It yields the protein CASSLNPRDDYGYTF.

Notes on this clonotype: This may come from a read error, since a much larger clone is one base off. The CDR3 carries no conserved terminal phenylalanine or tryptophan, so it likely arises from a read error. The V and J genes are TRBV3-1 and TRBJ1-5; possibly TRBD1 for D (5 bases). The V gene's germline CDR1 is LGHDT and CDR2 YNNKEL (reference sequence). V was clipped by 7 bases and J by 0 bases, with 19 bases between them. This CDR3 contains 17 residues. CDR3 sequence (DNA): TGTGCCAGCATCGTCCCCCACGGGGGAATTAGCAATCAGCCCCAGCATCTT. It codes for CASIVPHGGISNQPQHL.

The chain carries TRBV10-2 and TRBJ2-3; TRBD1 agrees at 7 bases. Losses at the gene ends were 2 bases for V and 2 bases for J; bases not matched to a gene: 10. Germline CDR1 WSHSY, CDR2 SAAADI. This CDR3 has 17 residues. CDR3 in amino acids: CASSEPGQVPFTDTQYF. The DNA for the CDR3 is TGCGCCAGCAGTGAGCCCGGACAGGTTCCCTTCACAGATACGCAGTATTTT.

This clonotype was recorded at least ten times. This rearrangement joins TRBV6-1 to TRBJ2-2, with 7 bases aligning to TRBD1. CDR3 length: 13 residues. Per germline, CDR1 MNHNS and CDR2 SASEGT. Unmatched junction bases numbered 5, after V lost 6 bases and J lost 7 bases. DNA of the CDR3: TGTGCCAGCAGGGTCACAGGGGACGGGGAGCTGTTTTTT. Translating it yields CASRVTGDGELFF.

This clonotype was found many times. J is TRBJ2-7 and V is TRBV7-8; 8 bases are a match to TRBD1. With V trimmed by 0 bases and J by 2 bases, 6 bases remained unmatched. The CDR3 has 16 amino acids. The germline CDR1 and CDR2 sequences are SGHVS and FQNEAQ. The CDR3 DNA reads TGTGCCAGCAGCTTAGCGATCCAGGGGGCCACCTACGAGCAGTACTTC. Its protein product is CASSLAIQGATYEQYF.

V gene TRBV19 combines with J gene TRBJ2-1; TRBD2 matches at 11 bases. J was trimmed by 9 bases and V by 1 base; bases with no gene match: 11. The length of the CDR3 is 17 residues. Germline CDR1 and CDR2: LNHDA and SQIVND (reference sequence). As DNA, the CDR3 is TGTGCCAGTAGTATAGTACTAGCGGGAGAGGGAGAGAGTGAGCAGTTCTTC. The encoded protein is CASSIVLAGEGESEQFF.

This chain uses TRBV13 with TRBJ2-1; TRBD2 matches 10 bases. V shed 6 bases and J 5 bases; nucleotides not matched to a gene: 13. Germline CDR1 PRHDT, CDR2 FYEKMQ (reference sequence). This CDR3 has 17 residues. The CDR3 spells CASSQILAGRSHNEQFF. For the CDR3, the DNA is TGTGCCAGCAGTCAAATACTAGCGGGACGGTCCCACAATGAGCAGTTCTTC.

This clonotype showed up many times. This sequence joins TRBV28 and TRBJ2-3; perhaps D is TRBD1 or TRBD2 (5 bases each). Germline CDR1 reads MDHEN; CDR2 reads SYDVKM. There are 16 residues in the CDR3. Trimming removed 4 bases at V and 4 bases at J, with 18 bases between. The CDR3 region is CASSWPSGGGPDTQYF. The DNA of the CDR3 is TGTGCCAGCAGTTGGCCTAGTGGGGGTGGGCCAGATACGCAGTATTTT. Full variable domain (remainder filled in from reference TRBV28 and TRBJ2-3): DVKVTQSSRYLVKRTGEKVFLECVQDMDHENMFWYRQDPGLGLRLIYFSYDVKMKEKGDIPEGYSVSREKKERFSLILESASTNQTSMYLCASSWPSGGGPDTQYFGPGTRLTVL.

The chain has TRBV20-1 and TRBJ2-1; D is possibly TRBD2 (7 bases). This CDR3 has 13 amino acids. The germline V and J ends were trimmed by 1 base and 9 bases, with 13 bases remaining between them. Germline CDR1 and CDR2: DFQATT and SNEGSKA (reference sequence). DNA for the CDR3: TGCAGTGCTAGAGCTATAGGGGGGGGTGAGCAGTTCTTC. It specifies CSARAIGGGEQFF.

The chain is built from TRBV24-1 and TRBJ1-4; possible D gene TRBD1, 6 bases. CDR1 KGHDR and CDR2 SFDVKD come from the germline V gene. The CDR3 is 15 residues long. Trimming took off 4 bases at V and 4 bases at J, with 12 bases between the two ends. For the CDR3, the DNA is TGTGCCACCAGTGACCATAGACAGGATAATGAAAAACTGTTTTTT. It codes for CATSDHRQDNEKLFF.

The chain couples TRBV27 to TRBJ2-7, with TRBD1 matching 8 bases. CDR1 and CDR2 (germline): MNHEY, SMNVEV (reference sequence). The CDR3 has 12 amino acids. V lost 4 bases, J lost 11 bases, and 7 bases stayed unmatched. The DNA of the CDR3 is TGTGCCAGCAGTTCCGGACAGACAGGGGAGTACTTC. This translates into CASSSGQTGEYF.

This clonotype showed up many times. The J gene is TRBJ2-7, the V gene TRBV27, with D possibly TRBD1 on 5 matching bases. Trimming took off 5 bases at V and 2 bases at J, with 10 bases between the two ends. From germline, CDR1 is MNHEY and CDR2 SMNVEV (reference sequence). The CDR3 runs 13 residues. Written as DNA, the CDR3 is TGTGCCAGCAGTCTTACAGGTGCCTACGAGCAGTACTTC. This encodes CASSLTGAYEQYF.

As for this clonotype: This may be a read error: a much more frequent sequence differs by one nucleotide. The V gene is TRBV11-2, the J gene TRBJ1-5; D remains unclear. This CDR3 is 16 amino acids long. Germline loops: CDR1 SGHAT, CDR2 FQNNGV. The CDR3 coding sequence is TGTACCAGCAGCTTAGATCCGACCAAAAGAGGTCAGCCCCAGCATTTT. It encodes CTSSLDPTKRGQPQHF.

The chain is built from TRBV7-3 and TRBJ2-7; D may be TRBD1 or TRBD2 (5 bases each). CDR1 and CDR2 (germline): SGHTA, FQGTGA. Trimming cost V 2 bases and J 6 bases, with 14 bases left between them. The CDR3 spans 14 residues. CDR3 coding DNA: TGTGCCAGCAGCTTATATGGGACGGACACCGAGCAGTACTTC. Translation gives CASSLYGTDTEQYF.

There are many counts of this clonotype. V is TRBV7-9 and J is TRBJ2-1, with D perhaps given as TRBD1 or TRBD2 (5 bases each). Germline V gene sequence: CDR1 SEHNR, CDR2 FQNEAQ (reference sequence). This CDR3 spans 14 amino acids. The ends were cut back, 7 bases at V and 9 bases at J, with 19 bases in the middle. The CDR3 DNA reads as TGTGCCAGCAAACGTATGGGGGATTTCGGTGAGCAGTTCTTC. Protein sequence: CASKRMGDFGEQFF.

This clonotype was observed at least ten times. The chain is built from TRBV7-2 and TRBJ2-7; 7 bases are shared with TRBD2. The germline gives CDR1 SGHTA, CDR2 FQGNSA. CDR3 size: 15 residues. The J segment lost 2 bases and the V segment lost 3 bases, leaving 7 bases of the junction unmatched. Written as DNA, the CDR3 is TGTGCCAGCAGCTTCTCTAGCGGAGGGGCCTACGAGCAGTACTTC. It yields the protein CASSFSSGGAYEQYF.

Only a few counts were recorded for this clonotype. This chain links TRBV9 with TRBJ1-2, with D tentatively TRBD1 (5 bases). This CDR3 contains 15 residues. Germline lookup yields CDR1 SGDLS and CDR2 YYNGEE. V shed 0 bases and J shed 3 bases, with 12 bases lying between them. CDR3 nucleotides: TGTGCCAGCAGCGTAGCAGGGACGGCGGACTATGGCTACACCTTC. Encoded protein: CASSVAGTADYGYTF.

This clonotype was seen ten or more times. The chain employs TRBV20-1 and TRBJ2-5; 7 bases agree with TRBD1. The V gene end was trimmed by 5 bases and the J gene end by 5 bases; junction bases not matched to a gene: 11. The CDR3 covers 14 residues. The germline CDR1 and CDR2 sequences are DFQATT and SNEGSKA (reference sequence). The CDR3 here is CSAGGGQAVETQYF. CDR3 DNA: TGCAGTGCTGGGGGTGGACAGGCGGTGGAGACCCAGTACTTC.

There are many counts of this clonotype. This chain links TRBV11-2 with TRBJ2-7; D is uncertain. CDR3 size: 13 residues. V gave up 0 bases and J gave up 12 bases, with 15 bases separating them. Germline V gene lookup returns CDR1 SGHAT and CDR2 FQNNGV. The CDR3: CASSLDRAGEVYF. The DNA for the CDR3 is TGTGCCAGCAGCTTAGATAGAGCAGGAGAGGTGTACTTC.

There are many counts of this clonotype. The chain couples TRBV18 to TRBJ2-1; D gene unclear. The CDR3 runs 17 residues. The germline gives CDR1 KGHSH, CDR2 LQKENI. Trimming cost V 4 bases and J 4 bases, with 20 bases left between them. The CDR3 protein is CASSRSLRLSSYNEQFF. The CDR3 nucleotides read TGTGCCAGCTCACGCTCCCTACGTTTGAGCAGTTACAATGAGCAGTTCTTC.

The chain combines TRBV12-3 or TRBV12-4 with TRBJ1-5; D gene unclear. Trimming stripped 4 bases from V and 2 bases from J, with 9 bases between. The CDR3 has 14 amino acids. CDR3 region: CASSYRVGNQPQHF. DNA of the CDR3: TGTGCCAGCAGTTACAGAGTTGGCAATCAGCCCCAGCATTTT.

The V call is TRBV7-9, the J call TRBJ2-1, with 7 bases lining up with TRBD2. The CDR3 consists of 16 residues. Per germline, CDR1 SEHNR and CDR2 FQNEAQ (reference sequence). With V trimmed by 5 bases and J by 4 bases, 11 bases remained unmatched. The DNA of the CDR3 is TGTGCCAGCAGCCCTCCCCTCGCGGGAGTGTACAATGAGCAGTTCTTC. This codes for CASSPPLAGVYNEQFF. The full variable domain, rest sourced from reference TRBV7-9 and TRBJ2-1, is DTGVSQNPRHKITKRGQNVTFRCDPISEHNRLYWYRQTLGQGPEFLTYFQNEAQLEKSRLLSDRFSAERPKGSFSTLEIQRTEQGDSAMYLCASSPPLAGVYNEQFFGPGTRLTVL.